Here is one TCR beta chain with its context. Its target antigen remains unknown. Base qualities are missing; no much larger clone stands one base away. Instrument used: Illumina NovaSeq 6000. TCRalpha and TCRbeta cDNA libraries were built by 5'RACE with constant-segment primers, adding sample barcodes and unique molecular identifiers. Trizol reagent was used to extract RNA from every sample. The libraries were amplified in two PCR steps, and the second step added a second sample barcode and Illumina TruSeq adapters. Sequencing of the libraries was done on an Illumina NovaSeq, producing 2 x 150 bp paired-end reads. The authors processed their data as follows. Demultiplexing of reads and collapsing into UMI-guided consensus sequences were performed with migec v1.2.7. Using mixcr v2.1.11, the UMI consensuses were aligned to TRA and TRB V and J templates and assembled into clonotypes. Clonotypes were classified as expanded or contracted when called significant by both edgeR and NoisET, with noise models trained on biological replicates. For edgeR calls, a false discovery rate-adjusted p below 0.01 and a log2 fold-change threshold of 1 were applied. As an exploratory analysis of dynamics, max-normalized trajectories of the 1000 most abundant clonotypes were examined with PCA combined with hierarchical clustering. The CD4 or CD8 phenotype of responding clones was assigned using the separately sequenced CD4+ and CD8+ repertoires. The public sequencing data were trimmed at Q25 with fastp and processed into clonotypes with MiXCR by TCRdb, which kept only in-frame beta chains. Here each entry gathers all rows of one CDR3 protein and keeps the most common genes and DNA. These V and J calls originate from TCRdb's pipeline instead of the authors' own analysis. The sample table shows under 450,000 distinct CDR3 sequences, and under 25% are seen once. Roughly 21% of the sample goes to the ten largest clones.

This entry comes from a study of T-cell memory formation after mild COVID-19 (TCRdb year 2021). Context from the whole study: TCR sequence clusters from the two donors were found to be largely donor specific. T-cell clones expanding and contracting after mild COVID-19 in a couple of donors were tracked by longitudinal TCRalpha and TCRbeta repertoire sequencing. The cohort was made up of two young adult volunteers, one female and one male, who were previously healthy.

At the junction V is shortened by 1 base and J by 4 bases, with 4 bases in between. From a lookup of the germline V gene (reference sequence), CDR1 and CDR2 are SEHNR and FQNEAQ. The CDR3 contains 12 residues, cysteine and phenylalanine counted. Of all the DNA, just the CDR3 is kept, 36 bases in frame from base 1. PBMCs were isolated by Ficoll-Paque density gradient centrifugation. General findings and caveats noted by the study authors: Some responding clones were detected in pre-infection memory, suggesting pre-existing cross-reactive memory T cells joined the SARS-CoV-2 response. The second-wave clones that peaked on day 37 were not confirmed to be SARS-CoV-2 specific. Only a couple of mild cases were covered by the study, and larger cohorts that include severe cases with pre-infection samples were considered necessary. Contracting CD4+ clones appeared mostly in the CM and EM memory subsets, whereas CD8+ clones were enriched in EMRA. From day 15 to 85, contracting clones showed balanced CD4/CD8 phenotypes, whereas a second wave of clones that expanded from day 15 to 37 leaned towards CD4+.

This chain is built from TRBV7-9 and TRBJ1-1, with the D segment identity uncertain. The sequenced material came from PBMCs or a T cell subset sorted from them (not recorded which). The sequence was collected from a man between 18 and 35 years old who had mild COVID-19 (a few samples of this study predate the infection). The sample titles of this study are shuffled in the database, so cell type and time point are left out; the donor was told from shared clones. The nucleotides read TGTGCCAGCAGCTTAGAGGTCACTGAAGCTTTCTTT. This gives the protein CASSLEVTEAFF.